These T cell receptor beta chains were read from a single sample in a study of identical twins. TCRdb independently ran MiXCR on the 5' RACE reads; one entry per CDR3 protein. In the table there are about 250,000 distinct CDR3 sequences, more than 12% of which are singletons. Specimen: memory (CD45RO+) T cells sorted from blood. These receptors all stem from a woman aged 18-29 years in good health. The CDR3 runs from the conserved cysteine through the conserved F or W. Fields, in order: CDR3 length, V gene, clone size, CDR3 protein. Size tells how often a clone was seen (once, few, many) or the class of an expanded clone, and some rows leave it out.

length: 16; V: TRBV20-1; size: -; CDR3: CSAEEGSHRTYNEQFF
length: 13; V: TRBV7-8; size: few; CDR3: CASSSRTAGELFF
length: 14; V: TRBV20-1; size: few; CDR3: CSARAGGGHYEQYF
length: 11; V: TRBV20-1; size: -; CDR3: CSAHRADGYTF
length: 15; V: TRBV6-1; size: few; CDR3: CASSEGSGVTDEQYF
length: 14; V: TRBV10-3; size: -; CDR3: CAISGRGNTGELFF
length: 13; V: TRBV12-3/TRBV12-4; size: -; CDR3: CASSLGRDVEAFF
length: 14; V: TRBV5-1; size: -; CDR3: CASSLATTSYEQYF
length: 13; V: TRBV5-5; size: many; CDR3: CASSLVGTYEQYF
length: 12; V: TRBV6-6; size: many; CDR3: CASKGSTDTQYF
length: 12; V: TRBV20-1; size: few; CDR3: CSARASGGEQFF
length: 16; V: TRBV21-1; size: few; CDR3: CASSLIRPSSGNTIYF
length: 14; V: TRBV12-3/TRBV12-4; size: many; CDR3: CASVQGWLNSPLHF
length: 17; V: TRBV11-2; size: -; CDR3: CASSTNRGDRSSYEQYF
length: 12; V: TRBV20-1; size: -; CDR3: CSGTSRGNEQYF
length: 16; V: TRBV5-1; size: few; CDR3: CASSLRVVTNTGELFF
length: 12; V: TRBV6-2/TRBV6-3; size: few; CDR3: CASSRGSNVQFF
length: 14; V: TRBV7-2; size: -; CDR3: CASSPQTGAYEQYF
length: 15; V: TRBV5-6; size: few; CDR3: CASSLYGPGANVLTF
length: 11; V: TRBV11-2; size: -; CDR3: CASNRGGGQYF
length: 15; V: TRBV3-1; size: -; CDR3: CASSQGGRGFGEQFF
length: 16; V: TRBV20-1; size: few; CDR3: CSARAPGMRAGDTQYF
length: 16; V: TRBV9; size: many; CDR3: CASSAASGANTGELFF
length: 16; V: TRBV7-9; size: -; CDR3: CASSLGPSGGANEQFF
length: 17; V: TRBV4-3; size: -; CDR3: CASSQDVNSGSIGTQYF
length: 14; V: TRBV5-1; size: few; CDR3: CASSWEGRGYGYTF
length: 16; V: TRBV7-2; size: -; CDR3: CASSLALPSSSYEQYF
length: 15; V: TRBV29-1; size: -; CDR3: CSVSSRDRGYNEQFF
length: 14; V: TRBV19; size: -; CDR3: CASSRSSLTDTQYF
length: 14; V: TRBV20-1; size: -; CDR3: CSASPPDSRNTIYF
length: 13; V: TRBV20-1; size: few; CDR3: CSAGFDRNTEAFF
length: 17; V: TRBV20-1; size: -; CDR3: CSASRRLTSGRPGEQFF
length: 13; V: TRBV2; size: -; CDR3: CASRPDSNNEQFF
length: 13; V: TRBV5-1; size: -; CDR3: CASSLATAYEQYF
length: 13; V: TRBV10-3; size: few; CDR3: CAISKSEVQPQHF
length: 16; V: TRBV6-1; size: few; CDR3: CASRPTGLPYTGELFF
length: 17; V: TRBV6-5; size: few; CDR3: CASSYLNSGAVRETQYF
length: 17; V: TRBV5-8; size: few; CDR3: CASRSLAGGRITGELFF
length: 13; V: TRBV7-7; size: -; CDR3: CASSLTLQNEQFF
length: 16; V: TRBV5-1; size: few; CDR3: CASSPSGGANTGELFF
length: 13; V: TRBV7-7; size: -; CDR3: CASSSTRGETQYF
length: 15; V: TRBV10-3; size: -; CDR3: CAITDGISYNSPLHF
length: 12; V: TRBV20-1; size: -; CDR3: CSAIKRGNEQYF
length: 13; V: TRBV29-1; size: -; CDR3: CSVEQGGLDGYTF
length: 16; V: TRBV12-3/TRBV12-4; size: many; CDR3: CASCQFLAGGTNEQFF
length: 15; V: TRBV30; size: -; CDR3: CAWSGSGRVGDTQYF
length: 14; V: TRBV12-3/TRBV12-4; size: many; CDR3: CASRSPVGNQPQHF
length: 15; V: TRBV7-2; size: -; CDR3: CASSRAGASSNEQFF
length: 16; V: TRBV19; size: few; CDR3: CASSPRQRASTDTQYF